This T cell receptor beta chain was sequenced for a study of T cells in Graves' hyperthyroidism and ophthalmopathy. In the study overall: Peripheral blood specimens were obtained at initial diagnosis, prior to any treatment.

The CDR3 is 17 residues long. The V gene end was trimmed by 3 bases and the J gene end by 8 bases; junction bases not matched to a gene: 11. Per germline, CDR1 SGHTA and CDR2 FQGNSA. The TCR beta CDR3 regions underwent amplification using RNA transcripts as the source. The HTBI primer set served for first-round RT-PCR of the TCR CDR3. One entry per CDR3 protein results from TCRdb running MiXCR on the multiplex PCR reads. Here the sample spans around 600,000 distinct CDR3 sequences, more than 14% being singletons. The receptor was derived from a woman in her 50s with Graves' ophthalmopathy. The rearrangement joins TRBV7-2 to TRBJ2-1, with 12 nucleotides matching TRBD2. Sequencing input: blood. In DNA, the CDR3 is TGTGCCAGCAGCTTCTCACCGGGACTAGCGGGCATCGATGAGCAGTTCTTC. Protein product: CASSFSPGLAGIDEQFF.